The rows below give T cell receptor beta chains drawn from one sample of a study of breast tumors, draining lymph nodes, adjacent tissues. In TCRdb, the multiplex PCR reads were re-called with MiXCR into one record per CDR3 protein. This table holds about 94,000 distinct CDR3 sequences, about 27% found once. Material: axillary lymph node tissue. These TCRs come from a female donor with breast cancer. Some clones in this sample may be carry-over from other donors' samples. Both conserved end residues are part of each CDR3. Each record gives: clone size, V gene, J gene, D gene, CDR3 protein, CDR3 DNA. D genes are given only for firm matches. Size tells how often a clone was seen (once, few, many) or the class of an expanded clone, and some rows leave it out.

size: many; V: TRBV19; J: TRBJ1-5; D: TRBD1; CDR3: CASSLDRGPNQPQHF; DNA: TGTGCCAGTAGTTTGGACAGGGGCCCGAATCAGCCCCAGCATTTT
size: many; V: TRBV9; J: TRBJ1-1; D: NA; CDR3: CASGTSPAFF; DNA: TGTGCCAGCGGAACATCGCCAGCTTTCTTT
size: many; V: TRBV14; J: TRBJ1-6; D: NA; CDR3: CASSQNRGGSPLHF; DNA: TGTGCCAGCAGCCAAAATAGGGGAGGGTCACCCCTCCACTTT
size: NA; V: TRBV6-1; J: TRBJ1-1; D: NA; CDR3: CASSLKGSPNTEAFF; DNA: TGTGCCAGCAGTCTAAAAGGGAGCCCGAACACTGAAGCTTTCTTT
size: many; V: TRBV9; J: TRBJ2-3; D: NA; CDR3: CASSLRLSSTDTQYF; DNA: TGTGCCAGCAGCTTAAGACTCTCCAGCACAGATACGCAGTATTTT
size: many; V: TRBV4-1; J: TRBJ1-2; D: NA; CDR3: CASTSQITGATHYGYTF; DNA: TGCGCCAGCACCAGCCAGATTACGGGGGCCACACACTATGGCTACACCTTC
size: many; V: TRBV27; J: TRBJ2-7; D: TRBD1; CDR3: CASSGSRDSFYEQYF; DNA: TGTGCCAGCAGTGGGTCCCGGGACAGTTTTTACGAGCAGTACTTC
size: many; V: TRBV9; J: TRBJ2-3; D: TRBD1; CDR3: CASSSGTAKTDTQYF; DNA: TGTGCCAGCAGCTCCGGGACAGCAAAAACAGATACGCAGTATTTT
size: many; V: TRBV6-1; J: TRBJ1-2; D: TRBD1; CDR3: CASSEHTGDYGYTF; DNA: TGTGCCAGCAGTGAACATACAGGGGACTATGGCTACACCTTC
size: many; V: TRBV6-2/TRBV6-3; J: TRBJ2-7; D: NA; CDR3: CASSGASYEQYF; DNA: TGTGCCAGCAGTGGGGCGTCCTACGAGCAGTACTTC
size: many; V: TRBV12-3/TRBV12-4; J: TRBJ2-1; D: NA; CDR3: CASSPGRVNEQFF; DNA: TGTGCCAGCAGCCCCGGGCGGGTCAATGAGCAGTTCTTC
size: NA; V: TRBV20-1; J: TRBJ2-7; D: NA; CDR3: CSVLKGGTGYEQYF; DNA: TGCAGCGTCCTTAAGGGGGGGACCGGGTACGAGCAGTACTTC
size: NA; V: TRBV7-2; J: TRBJ2-1; D: NA; CDR3: CASSLAGGSQFF; DNA: TGTGCCAGCAGCTTAGCGGGGGGCAGTCAGTTCTTC
size: many; V: TRBV18; J: TRBJ2-2; D: NA; CDR3: CASSPGQGITNTGELFF; DNA: TGTGCCAGCTCACCCGGGCAGGGCATCACGAACACCGGGGAGCTGTTTTTT
size: few; V: TRBV6-2/TRBV6-3; J: TRBJ1-4; D: NA; CDR3: CASATGLWEKLFF; DNA: TGTGCCAGCGCCACGGGGCTGTGGGAAAAACTGTTTTTT
size: many; V: TRBV10-1; J: TRBJ2-2; D: NA; CDR3: CASGDSGNTGELFF; DNA: TGCGCCAGCGGCGACAGTGGGAACACCGGGGAGCTGTTTTTT
size: many; V: TRBV6-6; J: TRBJ2-3; D: TRBD2; CDR3: CASSRAGAGVADTQYF; DNA: TGTGCCAGCAGCAGGGCCGGAGCGGGAGTGGCGGATACGCAGTATTTT
size: NA; V: TRBV7-9; J: TRBJ1-6; D: NA; CDR3: CASSFYICSASGPDPGSPLHF; DNA: NA
size: many; V: TRBV11-3; J: TRBJ2-1; D: NA; CDR3: CASSGPTGASEQFF; DNA: TGTGCCAGCAGCGGCCCGACAGGCGCAAGTGAGCAGTTCTTC
size: NA; V: TRBV20-1; J: TRBJ2-2; D: NA; CDR3: CSARDGKGTGELFF; DNA: TGCAGTGCTAGGGACGGGAAGGGCACCGGGGAGCTGTTTTTT
size: NA; V: TRBV7-2; J: TRBJ2-7; D: NA; CDR3: CAGSLAQGFPYEQYF; DNA: TGTGCCGGCAGCTTGGCGCAGGGATTTCCCTACGAGCAGTACTTC
size: few; V: TRBV3-1; J: TRBJ2-1; D: NA; CDR3: CASSPTGLAPNNEQFF; DNA: TGTGCCAGCAGCCCTACCGGGCTAGCGCCAAACAATGAGCAGTTCTTC
size: many; V: TRBV18; J: TRBJ2-5; D: TRBD1; CDR3: CASSGQVISGETQYF; DNA: TGTGCCAGCTCAGGACAGGTTATCTCGGGGGAGACCCAGTACTTC
size: NA; V: TRBV29-1; J: TRBJ1-2; D: NA; CDR3: CSVEGDGGYGYTF; DNA: TGCAGCGTTGAAGGGGATGGCGGCTATGGCTACACCTTC
size: many; V: TRBV7-9; J: TRBJ2-2; D: TRBD2; CDR3: CASSLSSGSTGELFF; DNA: TGTGCCAGCAGCTTATCTAGCGGGAGCACCGGGGAGCTGTTTTTT
size: NA; V: TRBV12-3/TRBV12-4; J: TRBJ2-7; D: NA; CDR3: CASSLGTPYEQYF; DNA: TGTGCCAGCAGTTTGGGGACCCCTTACGAGCAGTACTTC
size: few; V: TRBV5-4; J: TRBJ1-1; D: NA; CDR3: CASSLEGRDNTEAFF; DNA: TGTGCCAGCAGCTTGGAGGGGCGCGATAACACTGAAGCTTTCTTT
size: many; V: TRBV11-2; J: TRBJ2-1; D: NA; CDR3: CASSWDEQFF; DNA: TGTGCCAGCAGCTGGGATGAGCAGTTCTTC
size: many; V: TRBV7-9; J: TRBJ2-7; D: NA; CDR3: CASSLPDSYEQYF; DNA: TGTGCCAGCAGCTTACCCGATTCCTACGAGCAGTACTTC
size: many; V: TRBV19; J: TRBJ1-5; D: NA; CDR3: CASSISTGTNQPQHF; DNA: TGTGCCAGTAGTATTAGTACAGGGACCAATCAGCCCCAGCATTTT
size: NA; V: TRBV7-3; J: TRBJ1-5; D: TRBD1; CDR3: CASSSDRDSNQPQHF; DNA: TGTGCCAGCAGCTCGGACAGGGATAGCAATCAGCCCCAGCATTTT
size: NA; V: TRBV12-3/TRBV12-4; J: TRBJ1-5; D: NA; CDR3: CASSLPQHF; DNA: TGTGCCAGCAGTTTACCCCAGCATTTT
size: many; V: TRBV6-6; J: TRBJ1-6; D: NA; CDR3: CASSHPDGSPLHF; DNA: TGTGCCAGCAGTCACCCGGACGGTTCACCCCTCCACTTT